The 26 T cell receptor beta chains in this list originate from one sample, sequenced in a study of T-cell reconstitution after alpha-beta-depleted transplantation in children. Using unique molecular identifiers, the investigators prepared the TCRbeta library. TCRdb reprocessed the PCR reads with MiXCR, giving one entry per CDR3 protein. The table shows around 800,000 distinct CDR3 sequences, with approximately 15% occurring only once. Sequencing was performed on PBMCs, mostly from graft donor cells, taken 360 days after TCRalphabeta/CD19-depleted stem cell transplant. The source is a male patient younger than 18 who had a stem cell transplant for acute lymphoblastic leukemia, so the T cells may come from the graft donor.

The chain couples TRBV2 to TRBJ2-4, with 7 bases that match TRBD2. The CDR3 consists of 14 residues. Looked up from germline, CDR1 is SNHLY and CDR2 is FYNNEI. Losses at the gene ends were 9 bases for V and 6 bases for J; bases not matched to a gene: 11. DNA for the CDR3: TGTGCCAGTGAGCGGGACTTTAACCCAAACATTCAGTACTTC. Translating gives CASERDFNPNIQYF.

The V call is TRBV4-1, the J call TRBJ2-3; 9 bases align to TRBD2. The V gene end was trimmed by 1 base and the J gene end by 3 bases; junction bases not matched to a gene: 2. CDR1 and CDR2 (germline): MGHRA, YSYEKL. The CDR3 consists of 15 residues. In DNA form, the CDR3 reads TGCGCCAGCAGCCAAGTAGCGGGAGCAACAGATACGCAGTATTTT. Translating gives CASSQVAGATDTQYF.

This clonotype has at least ten counts. This chain uses TRBV12-3 or TRBV12-4 with TRBJ2-1, with TRBD2 identical over 9 bases. V lost 10 bases and J lost 5; bases outside the gene matches: 12. The CDR3 has 15 amino acids. In nucleotides, the CDR3 is TGTGCCACTCAAGACGGACTAGCGAACAACAATGAGCAGTTCTTC. Translating gives CATQDGLANNNEQFF.

Only a few counts were recorded for this clonotype. This sequence joins TRBV24-1 and TRBJ2-6; 7 bases map to TRBD1. The length of the CDR3 is 17 residues. Germline V gene lookup returns CDR1 KGHDR and CDR2 SFDVKD. The trim removed 3 bases at V and 6 bases at J, leaving 10 bases unmatched. The DNA for the CDR3 is TGTGCCACCAGTGATGACAGGGCCCTAAGCTCGGCCAACGTCCTGACTTTC. Its translation: CATSDDRALSSANVLTF.

This clonotype has only a few counts. The CDR3 coding sequence is TGTGCCAGCAGCTTGGGATCCGGGACAGGGATTTACGAGCAGTACTTC. Protein product: CASSLGSGTGIYEQYF. This chain links TRBV5-5 with TRBJ2-7; 9 bases agree with TRBD1. The CDR3 is 16 amino acids. CDR1 SGHKS and CDR2 YYEKEE come from the germline V gene (reference sequence). V was pared by 0 bases and J by 4 bases, with 8 bases of the junction left unmatched.

The chain recombines TRBV7-8 with TRBJ2-3; 7 bases match TRBD1. Germline-derived CDR1 and CDR2 are SGHVS and FQNEAQ. The CDR3 has 13 residues. V gave up 10 bases and J gave up 0 bases; unmatched junction bases: 4. CDR3 in amino acids: CAIPRGSTDTQYF. The CDR3 nucleotides are TGTGCCATCCCCAGGGGGAGCACAGATACGCAGTATTTT.

The chain employs TRBV12-3 or TRBV12-4 and TRBJ2-7; D is perhaps TRBD1 or TRBD2 (5 bases each). The CDR3 contains 15 residues. The ends were cut back, 5 bases at V and 2 bases at J, with 16 bases in the middle. CDR3 amino acids: CASSRTGAPAYEQYF. CDR3 nucleotide sequence: TGTGCCAGCAGTCGCACCGGGGCCCCCGCCTACGAGCAGTACTTC.

This clonotype was counted between two and nine times. The rearrangement joins TRBV6-4 to TRBJ2-1; 14 bases fit TRBD2. Per germline, CDR1 MRHNA and CDR2 SNTAGT. The V segment lost 8 bases and the J segment 0 bases; nucleotides outside the gene matches: 9. The CDR3 is 18 residues long. The CDR3 nucleotides are TGTGCCAGCCTTAAGACTAGCGGGAGGGGTAGCTCCTACAATGAGCAGTTCTTC. Its translation is CASLKTSGRGSSYNEQFF.

This clonotype turned up a few times. CDR3 residues: CSARITGWANQPQHF. The CDR3 DNA reads as TGCAGTGCTAGAATAACAGGGTGGGCGAATCAGCCCCAGCATTTT. V is TRBV20-1 and J is TRBJ1-5; a possible D gene is TRBD1 (6 bases). Germline loops: CDR1 DFQATT, CDR2 SNEGSKA (reference sequence). The CDR3 totals 15 residues. Trimming took off 2 bases at V and 4 bases at J, with 15 bases between the two ends.

This clonotype has just a few counts. The genes are TRBV12-3 or TRBV12-4 and TRBJ2-2, with a tentative D call TRBD1 (5 bases). The CDR3 has 12 amino acids. The V end lost 8 bases, the J end lost 3 bases, and 7 bases lay between the germline ends. The CDR3 is CASGAHTGELFF. The CDR3 DNA reads as TGTGCCAGCGGGGCTCACACCGGGGAGCTGTTTTTT.

The chain employs TRBV3-1 and TRBJ2-2, with D maybe TRBD2 (5 bases). Germline values: CDR1 LGHDT, CDR2 YNNKEL (reference sequence). This CDR3 has 14 residues. Trimming removed 7 bases at V and 7 bases at J, with 16 bases between. The DNA of the CDR3 is TGTGCCAGCACCCCCTTGGACTCCGGCGGGGAGCTGTTTTTT. This gives the protein CASTPLDSGGELFF.

Turning to this clonotype: The junction differs from germline at one of its ends, possibly a read error. The J gene is TRBJ1-2, the V gene TRBV7-8; perhaps TRBD1 as D (5 bases). Germline loops: CDR1 SGHVS, CDR2 FQNEAQ. The CDR3 has 17 amino acids. The DNA for the CDR3 is TGTGCCAGCAGCTTAGGGGGCCTGGAGCCACCGAACTATGGCTACACCTTT. Protein sequence: CASSLGGLEPPNYGYTF.

This clonotype has just a few counts. The chain links TRBV29-1 to TRBJ2-1, with D perhaps being TRBD1 or TRBD2 (5 bases each). Germline-derived CDR1 and CDR2 are SQVTM and ANQGSEA. This CDR3 contains 12 residues. Trimming took off 8 bases at V and 7 bases at J, with 15 bases between the two ends. The CDR3 DNA is TGCAGCATTGGGACCCCCTCGAATGAGCAGTTCTTC. It yields the protein CSIGTPSNEQFF.

The sample holds a few counts of this clonotype. The chain has TRBV27 and TRBJ2-2, with D perhaps matching TRBD2 (6 bases). CDR3 length: 15 amino acids. Germline V lookup: CDR1 MNHEY, CDR2 SMNVEV (reference sequence). Trimming left V 5 bases short and J 6 bases short, with 16 bases between. CDR3 in amino acids: CASSPRRAGSGELFF. The CDR3 nucleotides read TGTGCCAGCAGTCCGCGGCGAGCGGGTTCCGGGGAGCTGTTTTTT.

CDR3: CASSQLGLAGGPGSDTQYF. The CDR3 DNA is TGCGCCAGCAGCCAGCTTGGACTAGCGGGAGGGCCTGGTTCAGATACGCAGTATTTT. This chain connects TRBV4-1 to TRBJ2-3, with 15 bases matching TRBD2. Germline CDR1 MGHRA, CDR2 YSYEKL. There are 19 residues in the CDR3. The V and J ends lost 3 bases and 4 bases, in that order; junction bases with no gene match: 11.

This clonotype came up a few times. CDR3 in DNA: TGCGCCAGCAGCTTGGTTAGCGGAGTAGACACCGGGGAGCTGTTTTTT. This gives the protein CASSLVSGVDTGELFF. V and J are TRBV5-1 and TRBJ2-2; tentative D call: TRBD2 (6 bases). Germline values: CDR1 SGHRS, CDR2 YFSETQ. The V end was cut by 0 bases, the J end by 3 bases, with 12 bases between. The CDR3 contains 16 residues.

This clonotype came up a few times. One junction end does not reproduce the germline sequence, and a read error may be involved. The rearrangement links TRBV5-1 to TRBJ1-1; possible D gene TRBD1, 5 bases. Germline V gene data show CDR1 as SGHRS and CDR2 as YFSETQ. The CDR3 loop spans 13 amino acids. The DNA for the CDR3 is TGCGCCACCAGCCTGGACAAGGGCTCTGAAGCTTTCTTT. Translation gives CATSLDKGSEAFF.

This clonotype was picked up a small number of times. The genes are TRBV2 and TRBJ2-7; 9 bases map to TRBD2. Per the germline V gene, CDR1 is SNHLY and CDR2 is FYNNEI. V shed 4 bases, J shed 2 bases, and the junction held 15 bases outside the gene matches. The CDR3 spans 18 residues. This chain's CDR3 is CASSGGPNTSGSPYEQYF. In DNA, the CDR3 is TGTGCCAGCAGTGGAGGGCCCAATACTAGCGGGTCCCCCTACGAGCAGTACTTC.

This clonotype showed up many times. The V gene is TRBV7-9, the J gene TRBJ2-1; D gene unclear. Germline loops: CDR1 SEHNR, CDR2 FQNEAQ (reference sequence). The CDR3 is 14 residues long. V lost 10 bases, J lost 0 bases, and 13 bases lay in between. The CDR3 spells CATSMGSSYNEQFF. In DNA form, the CDR3 reads TGTGCCACCTCGATGGGAAGCTCCTACAATGAGCAGTTCTTC.

This clonotype was counted ten times or more. The chain joins TRBV20-1 to TRBJ2-3; TRBD2 is a possible D gene (6 bases). Trimming shortened V by 5 bases and J by 8 bases, and 23 bases separated the two germline ends. This CDR3 has 15 residues. Germline loops: CDR1 DFQATT, CDR2 SNEGSKA (reference sequence). The CDR3, as DNA: TGCAGTGCTCCTGATGGCGGGGTCGGGGAAGGTACGCAGTATTTT. It specifies CSAPDGGVGEGTQYF.

This chain joins TRBV5-1 and TRBJ2-3; 11 nucleotides agree with TRBD2. V was clipped by 4 bases and J by 3 bases; unmatched bases: 10. The germline V gene has CDR1 SGHRS and CDR2 YFSETQ. There are 17 residues in the CDR3. The CDR3 loop reads CASSPTSGRGGTDTQYF. The CDR3 region has the DNA TGCGCCAGCAGCCCCACTAGCGGGAGAGGGGGGACAGATACGCAGTATTTT.

The CDR3: CATSRDKGQPQHF. The CDR3 nucleotides read TGTGCCACCAGCAGAGATAAGGGACAGCCCCAGCATTTT. The rearrangement joins TRBV15 to TRBJ1-5; D is uncertain. Trimming removed 0 bases from V and 7 bases from J, with 7 bases in between. The CDR3 runs to 13 residues. Germline V gene sequence: CDR1 LNHNV, CDR2 YYDKDF (reference sequence).

CDR3 in amino acids: CASSGASGRAATKNIQYF. The CDR3 DNA is TGCGCCAGCAGTGGGGCTAGCGGGAGGGCCGCGACCAAAAACATTCAGTACTTC. V gene TRBV10-2 combines with J gene TRBJ2-4; 12 nucleotides line up with TRBD2. This CDR3 spans 18 amino acids. The germline gives CDR1 WSHSY, CDR2 SAAADI. Unmatched junction bases numbered 9, after V lost 4 bases and J lost 2 bases.

This clonotype came up a few times. The chain recombines TRBV6-1 with TRBJ2-6; 8 nucleotides agree with TRBD1. This CDR3 has 14 residues. Germline loops: CDR1 MNHNS, CDR2 SASEGT. With 6 bases clipped from V and 9 bases from J, the junction kept 7 bases outside the gene matches. CDR3 in amino acids: CASRTGTGFNVLTF. The DNA of the CDR3 is TGTGCCAGCAGGACCGGGACAGGATTCAACGTCCTGACTTTC.

The sample holds many counts of this clonotype. The chain couples TRBV5-1 to TRBJ2-7; 11 bases are shared with TRBD1. From germline, CDR1 is SGHRS and CDR2 YFSETQ. Losses at the gene ends were 4 bases for V and 2 bases for J; bases not matched to a gene: 8. The CDR3 runs to 16 residues. CDR3 in DNA: TGCGCCAGCAGCATAATGGGACAGGGGGGACCCTACGAGCAGTACTTC. This codes for CASSIMGQGGPYEQYF.

V and J are TRBV29-1 and TRBJ2-5, with TRBD2 matching over 10 bases. Germline CDR1 and CDR2: SQVTM and ANQGSEA. J gave up 4 bases and V 2 bases, and 4 bases lay outside the gene matches. This CDR3 comprises 14 residues. CDR3 coding DNA: TGCAGCGTTGAACCTAGCGGGAGAATAGAGACCCAGTACTTC. It codes for CSVEPSGRIETQYF.